These 4 T cell receptor beta chains share one sample of origin, sequenced in a study of cytomegalovirus exposure and HLA in healthy donors. PCR was performed using 60 Vbeta and 13 Jbeta primers. Profiled with immunoSEQ multiplex PCR; TCRdb holds only in-frame clones, not every one. Counted here are about 200,000 clones, 82% occurring once; the ten biggest clones make up approximately 0.098%. Sequenced: PBMCs. These receptor sequences come from a boy aged 2 to 10 in good health and CMV-seronegative.

V is TRBV2 and J is TRBJ2-5; 10 bases align to TRBD2. Germline-derived CDR1 and CDR2 are SNHLY and FYNNEI. CDR3 length: 16 residues. Germline trimming cut 4 bases from V and 2 bases from J; bases unmatched to any gene: 7. CDR3 region: CASSARGSGGQETQYF. CDR3 sequence (DNA): TGTGCCAGCAGTGCCCGGGGTAGCGGGGGGCAAGAGACCCAGTACTTC.

The chain employs TRBV5-1 and TRBJ1-2; 7 nucleotides align to TRBD1. The CDR3 length is 14 residues. V lost 2 bases to trimming and J lost 2 bases; unmatched junction nucleotides: 3. CDR1 and CDR2 from the germline V gene are SGHRS and YFSETQ. This CDR3 reads CASSLDRANYGYTF. The CDR3 DNA follows: TGCGCCAGCAGCTTAGACAGGGCGAACTATGGCTACACCTTC.

This clone has only one observation. The chain couples TRBV9 to TRBJ2-2, with D perhaps TRBD1 (6 bases). CDR1 and CDR2 from the germline V gene are SGDLS and YYNGEE. CDR3 length: 15 amino acids. V was shortened by 4 bases and J by 4 bases, with 14 bases between the two germline ends. The CDR3 DNA reads TGTGCCAGCAGCACCTCCGGGACACCCACCGGGGAGCTGTTTTTT. Amino acid sequence: CASSTSGTPTGELFF.

The chain has TRBV2 and TRBJ1-2, with TRBD1 as a possible D gene (5 bases). Trimming removed 11 bases from V and 5 bases from J, with 30 bases in between. CDR3 length: 17 amino acids. From germline, CDR1 is SNHLY and CDR2 FYNNEI. The CDR3 loop reads CAVKRGTDTRETYGYTF. The CDR3 DNA reads TGTGCCGTCAAACGAGGGACTGACACTAGAGAGACTTATGGCTACACCTTC.